Described below is a single TCR beta chain sequence and its context. Antigen: not known. Looked up from germline, CDR1 is MNHNY and CDR2 is SVGAGI (reference sequence). Trimming cost V 6 bases and J 9 bases, with 17 bases left between them. This CDR3 spans 13 amino acids. The authors split each subset's genomic DNA evenly across several immunoSEQ plates. The table came from immunoSEQ multiplex PCR; TCRdb's copy has only in-frame clones and leaves some out. The profile shows 2,500,000 or so clones, more than 85% of them singletons. This entry belongs to a study of shared clonotypes between healthy human individuals. Study summary: In total, the donors were a couple of women and a few men aged 18 to 49. General study points: Shared across a handful of donors were approximately 5% of the naive CD4 clonotypes. It was the non-shared clonotypes that had lower generation probabilities than clonotypes shared by all four donors.

The sequence derives from a man between 18 and 35 years old in good health. Some clones in this sample may be carry-over from other donors' samples. V and J are TRBV6-6 and TRBJ1-1, with D possibly being TRBD1 (5 bases). Sequencing input: naive CD4+ T cells from PBMCs. Stated subset: CD45RA+ positively selected. The CDR3 coding sequence is TGTGCCAGCAGAAACCGGACACGACAAAAAGCTTTCTTT. As protein: CASRNRTRQKAFF.